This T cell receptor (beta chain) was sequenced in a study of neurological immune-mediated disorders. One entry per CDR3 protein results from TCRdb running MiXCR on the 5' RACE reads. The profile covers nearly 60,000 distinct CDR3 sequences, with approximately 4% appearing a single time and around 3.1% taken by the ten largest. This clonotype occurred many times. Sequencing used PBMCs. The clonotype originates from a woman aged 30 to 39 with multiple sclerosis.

DNA for the CDR3: TGTGCCAGCAGTTACCGGACAGGGTCCTTCCAGATTAAGAATCAGCCCCAGCATTTT. Residues: CASSYRTGSFQIKNQPQHF. This rearrangement joins TRBV6-2 or TRBV6-3 to TRBJ1-5; TRBD1 matches 8 bases. Germline V gene sequence: CDR1 MNHEY, CDR2 SVGEGT. Losses at the gene ends were 2 bases for V and 4 bases for J; bases not matched to a gene: 16. The CDR3 runs to 19 residues.